These 20 T cell receptor beta chains originate from one sample sequenced in a study of blood T cell repertoires in COVID-19. Data came from immunoSEQ multiplex PCR; TCRdb stores just in-frame clones and leaves some out. The data contain about 200,000 clones, just under 85% of them singletons. Sequencing input: PBMCs or T cells enriched from blood (not recorded which). All receptors come from a man aged 40-49 years who had recovered from COVID-19.

This chain joins TRBV7-6 and TRBJ2-5; TRBD2 aligns across 7 bases. The CDR3 runs to 16 residues. Germline V gives CDR1 SGHVS, CDR2 FNYEAQ. The V segment lost 4 bases and the J segment 4 bases; nucleotides outside the gene matches: 12. The CDR3 DNA is TGTGCCAGCAGCTGGGGTGGTGGCGGGAGTGGAGAGACCCAGTACTTC. Protein: CASSWGGGGSGETQYF.

This sequence joins TRBV4-2 and TRBJ1-3; possible D gene TRBD1, 5 bases. The CDR3 runs to 18 residues. Germline V gene sequence: CDR1 LGHNA, CDR2 YNFKEQ. V lost 4 bases and J 0 bases, leaving 19 bases between the germline ends. Here the CDR3 reads CASSLRDSTQISGNTIYF. The CDR3 DNA follows: TGTGCCAGCAGCCTCCGTGACAGCACACAAATCTCTGGAAACACCATATATTTT.

The rearrangement uses TRBV5-1 and TRBJ2-1; 12 nucleotides line up with TRBD2. Germline V lookup: CDR1 SGHRS, CDR2 YFSETQ. The CDR3 has 14 residues. After removal of 4 bases from V and 9 bases from J, the junction contained 5 bases not matched to a gene. CDR3 region: CASSVTSGSSEQFF. The DNA of the CDR3 is TGCGCCAGCAGCGTGACTAGCGGGAGTAGTGAGCAGTTCTTC.

The chain recombines TRBV25-1 with TRBJ1-3, with D possibly TRBD1 on 6 matching bases. The CDR3 runs to 15 residues. V shed 0 bases and J shed 4 bases, with 10 bases lying between them. Per the germline V gene, CDR1 is MGHDK and CDR2 is SYGVNS. CDR3 region: CASSEYAGVGNTIYF. CDR3 DNA: TGTGCCAGCAGTGAATATGCAGGGGTCGGAAACACCATATATTTT.

The chain joins TRBV4-1 to TRBJ2-1; 9 bases map to TRBD2. This CDR3 has 14 amino acids. With V trimmed by 5 bases and J by 8 bases, 7 bases remained unmatched. Germline-derived CDR1 and CDR2 are MGHRA and YSYEKL. Here the CDR3 reads CASSGGRAWHEQFF. CDR3 nucleotides: TGCGCCAGCAGCGGCGGGAGGGCCTGGCATGAGCAGTTCTTC.

The table lists this clone with a few counts. The gene calls are TRBV11-2 and TRBJ2-5; 11 positions agree with TRBD2. Germline V gene lookup returns CDR1 SGHAT and CDR2 FQNNGV. Germline trimming cut 4 bases from V and 8 bases from J; bases unmatched to any gene: 6. The CDR3 spans 14 residues. CDR3 sequence (DNA): TGTGCCAGCAGCTCGACTAGCGGGGTAACTACCCAGTACTTC. Protein: CASSSTSGVTTQYF.

The rearrangement joins TRBV11-3 to TRBJ2-3; TRBD2 matches 7 bases. After removal of 4 bases from V and 2 bases from J, the junction contained 3 bases not matched to a gene. The germline V gene encodes CDR1 SGHNT and CDR2 YENEEA. The CDR3 has 14 residues. Here the CDR3 reads CASSWGGPTDTQYF. The CDR3 nucleotides are TGTGCCAGCAGCTGGGGGGGACCCACAGATACGCAGTATTTT.

In its sample, this clone was seen once. V and J are TRBV7-2 and TRBJ1-6, with a possible D match to TRBD1 (6 bases). Germline lookup yields CDR1 SGHTA and CDR2 FQGNSA. The CDR3 runs 15 residues. Trimming removed 1 base at V and 5 bases at J, with 9 bases between. Here the CDR3 reads CASSLVWGHNSPLHF. Here the CDR3 DNA reads TGTGCCAGCAGCTTAGTGTGGGGGCATAATTCACCCCTCCACTTT. The variable domain in full, completed from reference TRBV7-2 and TRBJ1-6, reads GAGVSQSPSNKVTEKGKDVELRCDPISGHTALYWYRQSLGQGLEFLIYFQGNSAPDKSGLPSDRFSAERTGGSVSTLTIQRTQQEDSAVYLCASSLVWGHNSPLHFGNGTRLTVT.

V usage is TRBV5-1 and J usage is TRBJ1-2, with 7 bases lining up with TRBD1. Germline CDR1 SGHRS, CDR2 YFSETQ. The CDR3 is 14 residues long. Unmatched junction bases numbered 7, after V lost 4 bases and J lost 4 bases. This chain's CDR3 is CASSGLDRSYGYTF. The CDR3 nucleotides read TGCGCCAGCAGCGGACTGGACAGGAGCTATGGCTACACCTTC.

This clone was seen a few times. The CDR3 loop reads CASKNMAGGNEQFF. DNA of the CDR3: TGTGCCAGCAAGAATATGGCGGGGGGCAATGAGCAGTTCTTC. J is TRBJ2-1 and V is TRBV27; 8 positions agree with TRBD2. V gave up 7 bases and J gave up 6 bases; unmatched junction bases: 8. The CDR3 length is 14 residues. From germline, CDR1 is MNHEY and CDR2 SMNVEV (reference sequence).

The chain links TRBV11-2 to TRBJ2-7; 8 bases are a match to TRBD1. The trim removed 3 bases at V and 0 bases at J, leaving 1 base unmatched. This CDR3 region has 14 residues. In germline, CDR1 is SGHAT, CDR2 FQNNGV. CDR3 region: CASSLDRVSYEQYF. CDR3 in DNA: TGTGCCAGCAGCTTGGACAGGGTCTCCTACGAGCAGTACTTC.

This clone was recorded only once. This sequence joins TRBV6-5 and TRBJ1-1, with a weak D call TRBD1 (5 bases). The length of the CDR3 is 13 residues. The ends were cut back, 6 bases at V and 1 base at J, with 9 bases in the middle. Germline CDR1 reads MNHEY; CDR2 reads SVGAGI. The CDR3: CASSIGQNTEAFF. The CDR3 DNA reads as TGTGCCAGCAGCATCGGACAGAACACTGAAGCTTTCTTT.

This rearrangement joins TRBV28 to TRBJ1-2, with a tentative D call TRBD1 (6 bases). V lost 5 bases to trimming and J lost 2 bases, with 15 bases between them. Germline CDR1 MDHEN, CDR2 SYDVKM. This CDR3 spans 15 amino acids. CDR3 nucleotide sequence: TGTGCCAGCAGTCCGGGGGGCTCGAAGAACTATGGCTACACCTTC. It is translated as CASSPGGSKNYGYTF.

The chain recombines TRBV27 with TRBJ1-3; 8 positions match TRBD1. This CDR3 comprises 15 residues. Germline CDR1 MNHEY, CDR2 SMNVEV (reference sequence). J was trimmed by 0 bases and V by 11 bases; bases with no gene match: 9. The CDR3 DNA sequence: TGTGCCCCCGACAGGGGCGATAACTCTGGAAACACCATATATTTT. Translating gives CAPDRGDNSGNTIYF.

CDR3 in amino acids: CASSLGGTGGWNSPLHF. Here the CDR3 DNA reads TGTGCCAGCAGCTTGGGAGGGACAGGGGGCTGGAATTCACCCCTCCACTTT. This chain connects TRBV5-4 to TRBJ1-6; 12 bases align to TRBD1. Germline V gives CDR1 SGHNT, CDR2 YYREEE (reference sequence). Trimming cost V 0 bases and J 7 bases; bases outside gene matches: 5. CDR3 length equals 17 residues.

V gene TRBV6-2 or TRBV6-3 combines with J gene TRBJ1-5; D gene unclear. Trimming took 1 base from V and 4 from J, leaving 5 bases between them. CDR3 length equals 13 residues. The germline CDR1 and CDR2 sequences are MNHEY and SVGEGT. Here the CDR3 DNA reads TGTGCCAGCAGTTACTTTCGGAATCAGCCCCAGCATTTT. Its protein is CASSYFRNQPQHF.

This chain joins TRBV5-5 and TRBJ2-7; tentatively, D is TRBD1 (6 bases). Germline CDR1 and CDR2: SGHKS and YYEKEE (reference sequence). CDR3 length: 13 amino acids. Between the trimmed V and J ends, which lost 6 bases and 7 bases, there was a span of 17 bases. The DNA of the CDR3 is TGTGCCAGCACCTTTACAGGGTCCTGGGAGCAGTACTTC. Translating gives CASTFTGSWEQYF.

This chain links TRBV7-6 with TRBJ1-4; D is perhaps TRBD1 (5 bases). The CDR3 has 14 amino acids. Trimming removed 5 bases at V and 6 bases at J, with 13 bases between. Germline V CDR1 and CDR2: SGHVS, FNYEAQ. The chain's CDR3 is CASSQGRGDEKLFF. In DNA form, the CDR3 reads TGTGCCAGCAGCCAGGGTAGGGGCGATGAAAAACTGTTTTTT.

The chain recombines TRBV3-1 (or the pseudogene TRBV3-2) with TRBJ2-4; the D gene is possibly TRBD2 (5 bases). The CDR3 contains 14 residues. Germline CDR1 is LGHDT and CDR2 is YNNKEL (reference sequence). Trimming stripped 1 base from V and 4 bases from J, with 8 bases between. CDR3 in amino acids: CASSQGPGKNIQYF. The CDR3 DNA follows: TGTGCCAGCAGCCAAGGGCCGGGAAAAAACATTCAGTACTTC.

J is TRBJ1-3 and V is TRBV7-8; tentatively, D is TRBD1 (5 bases). V lost 2 bases and J 0 bases, leaving 17 bases between the germline ends. Germline-derived CDR1 and CDR2 are SGHVS and FQNEAQ. The CDR3 consists of 18 residues. CDR3 amino acids: CASSLNLAGLSSGNTIYF. The CDR3 region has the DNA TGTGCCAGCAGCTTAAACTTAGCGGGACTTAGCTCTGGAAACACCATATATTTT.